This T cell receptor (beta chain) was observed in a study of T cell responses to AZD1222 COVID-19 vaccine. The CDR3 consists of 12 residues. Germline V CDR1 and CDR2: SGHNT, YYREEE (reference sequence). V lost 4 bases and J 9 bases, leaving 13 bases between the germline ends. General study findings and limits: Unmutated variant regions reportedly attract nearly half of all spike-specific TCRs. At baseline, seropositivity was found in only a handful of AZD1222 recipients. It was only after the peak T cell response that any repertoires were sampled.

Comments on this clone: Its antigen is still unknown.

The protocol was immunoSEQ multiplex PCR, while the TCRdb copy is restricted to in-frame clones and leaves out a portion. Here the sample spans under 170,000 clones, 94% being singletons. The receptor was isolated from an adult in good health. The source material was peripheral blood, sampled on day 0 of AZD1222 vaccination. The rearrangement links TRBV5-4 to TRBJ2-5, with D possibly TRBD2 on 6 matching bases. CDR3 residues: CASSPGGGSQYF. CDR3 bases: TGTGCCAGCAGCCCCGGGGGTGGGTCCCAGTACTTC. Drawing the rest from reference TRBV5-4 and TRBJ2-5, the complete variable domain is ETGVTQSPTHLIKTRGQQVTLRCSSQSGHNTVSWYQQALGQGPQFIFQYYREEENGRGNFPPRFSGLQFPNYSSELNVNALELDDSALYLCASSPGGGSQYFGPGTRLLVL.